Sequencing of this TCR beta chain was carried out in a study of T cell responses to AZD1222 COVID-19 vaccine. Whole-study findings and limits: Vaccine-associated CD4 TCRs spanned spike, dominant at 160-218 and 743-854. There were mostly white British donors and more females than males, and clonal diversity was possibly underestimated. Recipients of two AZD1222 doses showed rising Spike-specific TCR breadth and depth. The number of AZD1222 recipients seropositive at baseline was only 5 to 7.

Libraries were prepared by immunoSEQ multiplex PCR; TCRdb keeps only in-frame clonotypes and omits some of them. The sample contains approximately 50,000 clones, around 80% of which appear only once. The CDR3 has 15 residues. Germline V lookup: CDR1 SGHDT, CDR2 YYEEEE. Trimming pared 4 bases from V and 0 bases from J, leaving 13 bases between. This clone came up once. The antigen is undetermined. The sequenced sample was peripheral blood, obtained on day 0 of AZD1222 vaccination. This TCR came from an adult in good health. The chain uses TRBV5-6 and TRBJ1-1, with D unclear. The CDR3 loop is CASSLLDLMNTEAFF. CDR3 sequence (DNA): TGTGCCAGCAGCCTCTTGGACCTCATGAACACTGAAGCTTTCTTT.